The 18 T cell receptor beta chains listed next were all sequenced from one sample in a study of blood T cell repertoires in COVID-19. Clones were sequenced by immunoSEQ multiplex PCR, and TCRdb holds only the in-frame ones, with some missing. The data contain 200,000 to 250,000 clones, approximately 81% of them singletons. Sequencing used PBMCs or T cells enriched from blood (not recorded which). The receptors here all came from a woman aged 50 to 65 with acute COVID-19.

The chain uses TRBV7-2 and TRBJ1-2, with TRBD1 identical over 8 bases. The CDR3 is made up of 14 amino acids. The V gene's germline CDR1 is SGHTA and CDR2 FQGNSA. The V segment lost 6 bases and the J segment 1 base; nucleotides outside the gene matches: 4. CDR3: CASRPQGGNYGYTF. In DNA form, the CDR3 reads TGTGCCAGCAGGCCACAGGGGGGTAACTATGGCTACACCTTC.

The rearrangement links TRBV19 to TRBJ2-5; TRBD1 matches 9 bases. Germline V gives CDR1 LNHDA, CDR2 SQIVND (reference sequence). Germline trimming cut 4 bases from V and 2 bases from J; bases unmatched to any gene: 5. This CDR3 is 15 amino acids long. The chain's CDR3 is CASSNPGQGQETQYF. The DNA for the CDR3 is TGTGCCAGTAGTAACCCGGGACAGGGTCAAGAGACCCAGTACTTC.

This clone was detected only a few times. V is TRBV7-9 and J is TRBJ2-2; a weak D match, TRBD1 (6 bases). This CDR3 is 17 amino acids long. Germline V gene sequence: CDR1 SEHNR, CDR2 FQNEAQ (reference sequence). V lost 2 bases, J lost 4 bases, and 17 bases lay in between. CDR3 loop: CASSLSLLNRATGELFF. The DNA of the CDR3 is TGTGCCAGCAGCTTATCCCTTTTAAACAGGGCCACCGGGGAGCTGTTTTTT.

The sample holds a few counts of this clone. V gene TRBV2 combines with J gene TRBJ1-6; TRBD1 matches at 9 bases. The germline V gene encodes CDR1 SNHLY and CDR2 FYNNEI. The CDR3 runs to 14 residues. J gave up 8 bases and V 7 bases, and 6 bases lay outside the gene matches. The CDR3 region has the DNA TGTGCCAGCACGCCGGGACAGGGACATTCACCCCTCCACTTT. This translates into CASTPGQGHSPLHF.

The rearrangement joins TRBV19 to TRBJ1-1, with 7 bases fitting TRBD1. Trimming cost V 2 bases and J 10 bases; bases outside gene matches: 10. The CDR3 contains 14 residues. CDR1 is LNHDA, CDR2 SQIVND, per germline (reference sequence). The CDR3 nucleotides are TGTGCCAGTAGTATATTCGGGACAGCCGTAGGAGCTTTCTTT. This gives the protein CASSIFGTAVGAFF.

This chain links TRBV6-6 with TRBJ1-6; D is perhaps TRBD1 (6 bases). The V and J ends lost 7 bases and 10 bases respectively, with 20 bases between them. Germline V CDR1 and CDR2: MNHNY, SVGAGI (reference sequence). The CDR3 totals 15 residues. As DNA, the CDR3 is TGTGCCAGCACCACACGACAGGTCTTCGGCTCACCCCTCCACTTT. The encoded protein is CASTTRQVFGSPLHF.

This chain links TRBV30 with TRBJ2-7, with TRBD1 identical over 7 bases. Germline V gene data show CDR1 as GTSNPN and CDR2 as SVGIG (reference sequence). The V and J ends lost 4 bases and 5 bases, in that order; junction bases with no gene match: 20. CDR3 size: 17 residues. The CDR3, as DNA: TGTGCCTGGAAAACGGGGTCCAGAGCAGGGGGTTCCGACGAGCAGTACTTC. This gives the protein CAWKTGSRAGGSDEQYF.

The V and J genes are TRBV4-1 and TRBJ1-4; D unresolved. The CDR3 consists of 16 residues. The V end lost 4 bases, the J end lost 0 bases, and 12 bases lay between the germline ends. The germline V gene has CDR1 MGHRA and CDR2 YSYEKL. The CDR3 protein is CASSLARGATNEKLFF. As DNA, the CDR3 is TGCGCCAGCAGCCTAGCCCGCGGGGCAACTAATGAAAAACTGTTTTTT.

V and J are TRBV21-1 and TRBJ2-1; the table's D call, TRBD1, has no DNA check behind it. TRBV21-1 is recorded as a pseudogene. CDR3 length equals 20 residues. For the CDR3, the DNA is TGTGCCAGCAGCAACAACCCGTCCCGGGTCCGGGACAGGGAGGAGAATGAGCAGTTCTTC. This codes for CASSNNPSRVRDREENEQFF.

The chain's CDR3 is CASIEGGENTEAFF. CDR3 nucleotide sequence: TGTGCCAGCATAGAGGGAGGGGAGAACACTGAAGCTTTCTTT. The J gene is TRBJ1-1, the V gene TRBV28; weak D call: TRBD1 (5 bases). Per the germline V gene, CDR1 is MDHEN and CDR2 is SYDVKM. CDR3 length: 14 amino acids. The germline V and J ends were trimmed by 7 bases and 1 base, with 13 bases remaining between them.

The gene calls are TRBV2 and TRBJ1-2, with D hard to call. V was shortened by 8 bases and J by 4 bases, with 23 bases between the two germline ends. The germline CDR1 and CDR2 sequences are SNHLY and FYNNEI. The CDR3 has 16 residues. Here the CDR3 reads CASPPADTFPPYGYTF. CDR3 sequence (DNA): TGTGCCAGCCCTCCGGCAGACACTTTCCCTCCCTATGGCTACACCTTC.

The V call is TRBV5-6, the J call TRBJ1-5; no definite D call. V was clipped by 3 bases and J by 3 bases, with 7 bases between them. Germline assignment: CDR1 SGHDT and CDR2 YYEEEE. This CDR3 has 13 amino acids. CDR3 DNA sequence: TGTGCCAGCAGCTCCGGGTACAATCAGCCCCAGCATTTT. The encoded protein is CASSSGYNQPQHF. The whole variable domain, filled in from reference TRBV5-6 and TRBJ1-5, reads DAGVTQSPTHLIKTRGQQVTLRCSPKSGHDTVSWYQQALGQGPQFIFQYYEEEERQRGNFPDRFSGHQFPNYSSELNVNALLLGDSALYLCASSSGYNQPQHFGDGTRLSIL.

For the CDR3, the DNA is TGTGCCACCAGCAGTGCAGCGGAGCAAGAGACCCAGTACTTC. Translated, it gives CATSSAAEQETQYF. The chain carries TRBV15 and TRBJ2-5; D possibly corresponds to TRBD2 (5 bases). Trimming left V 3 bases short and J 2 bases short, with 10 bases between. CDR3 size: 14 residues. Per germline, CDR1 LNHNV and CDR2 YYDKDF (reference sequence).

This CDR3 reads CASNPDRVGYGYTF. The CDR3 DNA follows: TGTGCCAGCAACCCTGACAGGGTCGGCTATGGCTACACCTTC. The rearrangement links TRBV6-2 or TRBV6-3 to TRBJ1-2, with 7 bases aligning to TRBD1. The V gene end was trimmed by 7 bases and the J gene end by 4 bases; junction bases not matched to a gene: 9. From germline, CDR1 is MNHEY and CDR2 SVGEGT. CDR3 size: 14 residues.

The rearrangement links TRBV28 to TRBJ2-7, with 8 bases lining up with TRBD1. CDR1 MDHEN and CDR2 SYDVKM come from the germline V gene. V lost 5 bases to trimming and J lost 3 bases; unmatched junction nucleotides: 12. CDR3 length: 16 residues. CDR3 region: CASSGTAGTGRYEQYF. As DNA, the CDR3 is TGTGCCAGCAGTGGAACCGCCGGGACAGGACGCTACGAGCAGTACTTC.

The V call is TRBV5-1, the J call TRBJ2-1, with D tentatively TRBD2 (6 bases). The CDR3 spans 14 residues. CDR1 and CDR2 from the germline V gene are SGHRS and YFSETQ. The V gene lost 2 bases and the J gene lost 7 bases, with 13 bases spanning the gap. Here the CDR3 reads CASSFGGNLNEQFF. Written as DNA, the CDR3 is TGCGCCAGCAGCTTCGGGGGAAATTTGAATGAGCAGTTCTTC.

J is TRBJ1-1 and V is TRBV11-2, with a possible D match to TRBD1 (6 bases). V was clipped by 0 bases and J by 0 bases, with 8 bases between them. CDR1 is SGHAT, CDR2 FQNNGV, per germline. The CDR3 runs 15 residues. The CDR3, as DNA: TGTGCCAGCAGCTTAGAGGGGGCGGTGAACACTGAAGCTTTCTTT. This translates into CASSLEGAVNTEAFF.

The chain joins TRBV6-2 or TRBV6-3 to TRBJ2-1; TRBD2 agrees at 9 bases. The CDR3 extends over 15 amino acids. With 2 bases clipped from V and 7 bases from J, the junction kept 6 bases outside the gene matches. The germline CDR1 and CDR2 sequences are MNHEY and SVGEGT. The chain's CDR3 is CASSYRGGRANEQFF. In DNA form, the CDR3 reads TGTGCCAGCAGTTACAGGGGCGGGAGGGCGAATGAGCAGTTCTTC.